The 24 T cell receptor beta chains below were found in one sample sequenced in a study of T-cell memory formation after mild COVID-19. From the 5' RACE reads, TCRdb called clonotypes with MiXCR, one entry per CDR3 protein. The table lists fewer than 250,000 distinct CDR3 sequences, around 30% of them singletons. The source material was PBMCs or a T cell subset sorted from them (not recorded which). The receptor source for this set is an adult woman who had mild COVID-19 (a few samples of this study predate the infection). Cell type and time point are not known.

This chain links TRBV12-3 or TRBV12-4 with TRBJ1-1, with D tentatively TRBD1 (6 bases). CDR3 size: 15 residues. Trimming stripped 6 bases from V and 5 bases from J, with 19 bases between. The CDR3 region has the DNA TGTGCCAGCAGCCTATCTTACAGGGAGGGAACTGAAGCTTTCTTT. It is translated as CASSLSYREGTEAFF.

This clonotype was picked up a small number of times. This chain connects TRBV6-5 to TRBJ2-5, with TRBD2 matching over 9 bases. V was pared by 0 bases and J by 11 bases, with 10 bases of the junction left unmatched. The CDR3 runs to 15 residues. Germline V lookup: CDR1 MNHEY, CDR2 SVGAGI. The CDR3 DNA sequence: TGTGCCAGCAGTTACTCAGGACTAGCGACGAGTGTGCAGTACTTC. Translating it yields CASSYSGLATSVQYF.

V is TRBV3-1 and J is TRBJ2-1, with 16 positions matching TRBD2. This CDR3 comprises 20 residues. Trimming at V came to 0 bases and at J to 2 bases, leaving 7 bases not matched to a gene. The V gene's germline CDR1 is LGHDT and CDR2 YNNKEL (reference sequence). The CDR3 nucleotides are TGTGCCAGCAGCCAAGATCAGGGACTAGCGGGGGGGCTGACCTACAATGAGCAGTTCTTC. It codes for CASSQDQGLAGGLTYNEQFF.

The V gene is TRBV7-2, the J gene TRBJ2-4, with TRBD1 matching over 7 bases. The length of the CDR3 is 12 residues. V was clipped by 0 bases and J by 15 bases; unmatched bases: 5. Germline loops: CDR1 SGHTA, CDR2 FQGNSA. The CDR3 spells CASSLAGTERYF. The CDR3 bases are TGTGCCAGCAGCTTAGCCGGGACAGAAAGGTACTTC.

This clonotype has at least ten counts. The rearrangement uses TRBV9 and TRBJ1-5; D possibly corresponds to TRBD1 (5 bases). The V and J ends lost 2 bases and 2 bases respectively, with 11 bases between them. CDR3 length: 15 amino acids. The V gene's germline CDR1 is SGDLS and CDR2 YYNGEE. The CDR3 nucleotides read TGTGCCAGCAGCGTGGGGGAATTGGGCAATCAGCCCCAGCATTTT. This sequence encodes CASSVGELGNQPQHF.

This chain uses TRBV12-3 or TRBV12-4 with TRBJ1-1; D remains ambiguous. V lost 1 base to trimming and J lost 3 bases, with 9 bases between them. This CDR3 comprises 14 residues. The CDR3 sequence: CASSLESQYTEAFF. CDR3 bases: TGTGCCAGCAGTTTAGAGAGTCAGTACACTGAAGCTTTCTTT.

The V gene is TRBV29-1, the J gene TRBJ1-1; 7 nucleotides agree with TRBD1. The CDR3 loop spans 11 amino acids. V lost 5 bases to trimming and J lost 8 bases; unmatched junction nucleotides: 5. Germline V gives CDR1 SQVTM, CDR2 ANQGSEA. Here the CDR3 DNA reads TGCAGCGTTCGGACAGGCCCCGAAGCTTTCTTT. It yields the protein CSVRTGPEAFF.

This clonotype showed up just a few times. The chain joins TRBV12-3 or TRBV12-4 to TRBJ2-1, with 9 positions matching TRBD1. This CDR3 comprises 15 residues. The J segment lost 5 bases and the V segment lost 6 bases, leaving 8 bases of the junction unmatched. CDR3 sequence: CASSPPGQGNNEQFF. The CDR3 nucleotides read TGTGCCAGCAGCCCCCCCGGACAGGGGAACAATGAGCAGTTCTTC.

This clonotype has a handful of counts. The chain is built from TRBV12-3 or TRBV12-4 and TRBJ2-7, with 8 bases identical to TRBD2. The V gene end was trimmed by 6 bases and the J gene end by 1 base; junction bases not matched to a gene: 5. The CDR3 has 14 amino acids. CDR3 nucleotide sequence: TGTGCCAGCAGGCGTACTAGCGGATCCTACGAGCAGTACTTC. This sequence encodes CASRRTSGSYEQYF.

The V gene is TRBV10-3, the J gene TRBJ1-3; 7 bases align to TRBD1. The germline gives CDR1 ENHRY, CDR2 SYGVKD. With V trimmed by 6 bases and J by 4 bases, 9 bases remained unmatched. This CDR3 comprises 15 residues. Here the CDR3 reads CAIRKQGYAGNTIYF. DNA of the CDR3: TGTGCCATCAGAAAACAGGGGTATGCAGGAAACACCATATATTTT.

In this sample, this clonotype turned up a few times. The rearrangement uses TRBV7-3 and TRBJ2-3; 7 nucleotides agree with TRBD1. Looked up from germline, CDR1 is SGHTA and CDR2 is FQGTGA. There are 13 residues in the CDR3. V was clipped by 5 bases and J by 4 bases; unmatched bases: 3. Written as DNA, the CDR3 is TGTGCCAGCAGCGAACAGGGGCCAGATACGCAGTATTTT. It translates to CASSEQGPDTQYF. Together with reference TRBV7-3 and TRBJ2-3, the CDR3 gives the full variable domain: GAGVSQTPSNKVTEKGKYVELRCDPISGHTALYWYRQSLGQGPEFLIYFQGTGAADDSGLPNDRFFAVRPEGSVSTLKIQRTERGDSAVYLCASSEQGPDTQYFGPGTRLTVL.

This clonotype was detected a few times. The chain carries TRBV3-1 and TRBJ1-2; D is ambiguous. This CDR3 has 16 residues. V shed 0 bases and J shed 0 bases, with 11 bases lying between them. The germline V gene encodes CDR1 LGHDT and CDR2 YNNKEL (reference sequence). This chain's CDR3 is CASSQDLQRTNYGYTF. CDR3 DNA sequence: TGTGCCAGCAGCCAAGATCTCCAGAGGACTAACTATGGCTACACCTTC.

A few counts support this clonotype. The CDR3 loop is CASTEYLRGRSYEQYF. The CDR3 nucleotides read TGTGCCAGCACCGAATACCTTCGGGGTAGGTCCTACGAGCAGTACTTC. J is TRBJ2-7 and V is TRBV12-3 or TRBV12-4, with D possibly matching TRBD2 (5 bases). With 7 bases removed from V and 1 base from J, the gap between germline ends came to 20 bases. This CDR3 is built from 16 residues.

The chain carries TRBV30 and TRBJ2-7, with D tentatively TRBD1 (5 bases). The V gene lost 1 base and the J gene lost 0 bases, with 10 bases spanning the gap. This CDR3 region has 14 residues. The V gene's germline CDR1 is GTSNPN and CDR2 SVGIG (reference sequence). CDR3 nucleotides: TGTGCCTGGAGTGCCCCCAGGGACTCCTACGAGCAGTACTTC. This encodes CAWSAPRDSYEQYF.

V is TRBV7-6 and J is TRBJ1-5; D gene uncertain. Germline CDR1 and CDR2: SGHVS and FNYEAQ. The CDR3 runs 15 residues. Trimming removed 5 bases from V and 4 bases from J, with 15 bases in between. CDR3 amino acids: CASSRLTGTNQPQHF. As DNA, the CDR3 is TGTGCCAGCAGCCGCCTAACGGGAACTAATCAGCCCCAGCATTTT.

This chain joins TRBV4-1 and TRBJ2-1; 9 bases line up with TRBD2. The V gene's germline CDR1 is MGHRA and CDR2 YSYEKL. Unmatched junction bases numbered 7, after V lost 4 bases and J lost 3 bases. CDR3 length: 16 amino acids. CDR3 region: CASSPGTSRIYNEQFF. The CDR3 DNA is TGCGCCAGCAGCCCCGGGACTAGCCGAATCTACAATGAGCAGTTCTTC.

This clonotype was observed a handful of times. This chain connects TRBV12-3 or TRBV12-4 to TRBJ2-1; tentative D call: TRBD2 (6 bases). There are 15 residues in the CDR3. Trimming stripped 2 bases from V and 4 bases from J, with 12 bases between. In DNA, the CDR3 is TGTGCCAGCAGTTTATCTGCGGGGTTATACAATGAGCAGTTCTTC. Translating gives CASSLSAGLYNEQFF.

This clonotype came up a few times. The chain joins TRBV4-1 to TRBJ2-2; TRBD2 matches at 8 bases. Trimming at V came to 1 base and at J to 3 bases, leaving 10 bases not matched to a gene. The germline V gene has CDR1 MGHRA and CDR2 YSYEKL. CDR3 size: 18 residues. The CDR3 sequence is CASSQVPAGEGHTGELFF. CDR3 DNA sequence: TGCGCCAGCAGCCAAGTTCCAGCGGGAGAGGGGCACACCGGGGAGCTGTTTTTT.

This clonotype occurred a few times. The chain has TRBV5-6 and TRBJ2-3; D gene ambiguous. Trimming pared 1 base from V and 6 bases from J, leaving 12 bases between. Looked up from germline, CDR1 is SGHDT and CDR2 is YYEEEE. The CDR3 contains 14 residues. CDR3 protein: CASSLRGGLDTQYF. As DNA, the CDR3 is TGTGCCAGCAGCTTGCGAGGTGGGTTGGATACGCAGTATTTT.

This clonotype was observed a few times. The gene calls are TRBV20-1 and TRBJ2-5, with 11 bases that match TRBD2. The CDR3 has 13 amino acids. The germline V gene has CDR1 DFQATT and CDR2 SNEGSKA (reference sequence). V dropped 6 bases and J dropped 5; count of bases not matched to a gene: 5. This chain's CDR3 is CSAATSGTETQYF. CDR3 coding DNA: TGCAGTGCGGCGACTAGCGGGACGGAGACCCAGTACTTC.

This clonotype was found a few times. The J gene is TRBJ1-1, the V gene TRBV5-5; 11 bases are a match to TRBD1. The germline V gene has CDR1 SGHKS and CDR2 YYEKEE (reference sequence). The CDR3 is made up of 13 amino acids. J was trimmed by 7 bases and V by 3 bases; bases with no gene match: 2. CDR3 sequence: CASSYGTGGEAFF. The CDR3, as DNA: TGTGCCAGCAGCTATGGGACAGGGGGTGAAGCTTTCTTT.

The chain recombines TRBV24-1 with TRBJ2-5; 9 positions agree with TRBD1. Germline loops: CDR1 KGHDR, CDR2 SFDVKD. There are 14 residues in the CDR3. V lost 4 bases, J lost 5 bases, and 4 bases stayed unmatched. This CDR3 is CATSETGGLETQYF. In DNA form, the CDR3 reads TGTGCCACCAGTGAGACAGGGGGTTTGGAGACCCAGTACTTC.

The chain recombines TRBV20-1 with TRBJ2-3, with TRBD2 matching over 10 bases. The CDR3 consists of 14 residues. The J segment lost 1 base and the V segment lost 6 bases, leaving 4 bases of the junction unmatched. Germline assignment: CDR1 DFQATT and CDR2 SNEGSKA (reference sequence). The CDR3 reads CSAGLAGGTDTQYF. CDR3 DNA sequence: TGCAGTGCGGGTCTAGCGGGGGGCACAGATACGCAGTATTTT.

This clonotype was recorded a few times. V gene TRBV29-1 combines with J gene TRBJ2-7; a possible D gene is TRBD2 (6 bases). The V end lost 6 bases, the J end lost 2 bases, and 23 bases lay between the germline ends. Germline CDR1 reads SQVTM; CDR2 reads ANQGSEA. This CDR3 is built from 16 residues. CDR3 in amino acids: CSVMKNSGLVPYEQYF. CDR3 bases: TGCAGCGTGATGAAAAATAGCGGTTTAGTACCCTACGAGCAGTACTTC.